The rows below give T cell receptor beta chains drawn from one sample of a study of T-cell memory formation after mild COVID-19. MiXCR was run by TCRdb on the 5' RACE reads, yielding one entry per CDR3 protein. The table lists 150,000 or so distinct CDR3 sequences, around 13% of them singletons. Sequenced: PBMCs or a T cell subset sorted from them (not recorded which). The receptors were gathered from an adult woman who had mild COVID-19 (a few samples of this study predate the infection). Cell type and time point are not known. The CDR3 runs from the conserved cysteine through the conserved F or W. The D gene is left open where the match is weak. Clone size, where shown, is once, few, many, or a class for clones that have expanded.

d_gene: TRBD1
j_gene: TRBJ1-6
v_gene: TRBV11-1
abundance: few
CDR3aa: CASSLGTGEYSPLHF
CDR3nt: TGTGCCAGCAGCCTAGGGACAGGGGAATACTCACCCCTCCACTTT

d_gene: TRBD2
j_gene: TRBJ2-1
v_gene: TRBV7-9
abundance: many
CDR3aa: CASSLAMWEGSHEQFF
CDR3nt: TGTGCCAGCAGCTTAGCAATGTGGGAGGGCTCCCATGAGCAGTTCTTC

d_gene: -
j_gene: TRBJ1-2
v_gene: TRBV4-3
abundance: -
CDR3aa: CASSQGYKREDYGYTF
CDR3nt: TGCGCCAGCAGCCAGGGCTATAAGAGGGAGGACTATGGCTACACCTTC

d_gene: -
j_gene: TRBJ1-2
v_gene: TRBV29-1
abundance: -
CDR3aa: CSVEQGVYGYTF
CDR3nt: TGCAGCGTGGAACAGGGAGTCTATGGCTACACCTTC

d_gene: TRBD1
j_gene: TRBJ2-5
v_gene: TRBV28
abundance: few
CDR3aa: CASSQAGGQETQYF
CDR3nt: TGTGCCAGCAGCCAGGCAGGGGGCCAAGAGACCCAGTACTTC

d_gene: -
j_gene: TRBJ2-1
v_gene: TRBV6-2/TRBV6-3
abundance: many
CDR3aa: CASSQRSEYNEQFF
CDR3nt: TGTGCCAGCAGTCAGCGTAGCGAATACAATGAGCAGTTCTTC

d_gene: TRBD2
j_gene: TRBJ2-1
v_gene: TRBV4-3
abundance: -
CDR3aa: CASSRSGLARNNEQFF
CDR3nt: TGCGCCAGCAGCCGGTCGGGACTAGCGAGAAACAATGAGCAGTTCTTC

d_gene: -
j_gene: TRBJ2-1
v_gene: TRBV24-1
abundance: many
CDR3aa: CATSGRINEQFF
CDR3nt: TGTGCCACCAGTGGTCGGATAAATGAGCAGTTCTTC

d_gene: -
j_gene: TRBJ2-6
v_gene: TRBV5-5
abundance: -
CDR3aa: CASNTGSGANVLTF
CDR3nt: TGTGCCAGCAACACAGGCTCTGGGGCCAACGTCCTGACTTTC

d_gene: TRBD2
j_gene: TRBJ2-3
v_gene: TRBV5-5
abundance: -
CDR3aa: CASSAIRLAGVGTQYF
CDR3nt: TGTGCCAGCAGCGCCATAAGACTAGCGGGAGTCGGTACGCAGTATTTT

d_gene: -
j_gene: TRBJ2-5
v_gene: TRBV7-9
abundance: few
CDR3aa: CASSLRRDQETQYF
CDR3nt: TGTGCCAGCAGCTTAAGAAGGGACCAAGAGACCCAGTACTTC

d_gene: TRBD1
j_gene: TRBJ2-7
v_gene: TRBV6-4
abundance: -
CDR3aa: CASSEPGQGPYEQYF
CDR3nt: TGTGCCAGCAGTGAGCCGGGACAGGGGCCCTACGAGCAGTACTTC

d_gene: -
j_gene: TRBJ2-2
v_gene: TRBV6-5
abundance: few
CDR3aa: CASSEGARRELFF
CDR3nt: TGTGCCAGCAGTGAAGGGGCGAGGAGGGAGCTGTTTTTT

d_gene: TRBD2
j_gene: TRBJ2-2
v_gene: TRBV20-1
abundance: many
CDR3aa: CSARDPSLAGGTGELFF
CDR3nt: TGCAGTGCTAGAGATCCTTCACTAGCGGGGGGCACCGGGGAGCTGTTTTTT

d_gene: TRBD2
j_gene: TRBJ2-3
v_gene: TRBV20-1
abundance: -
CDR3aa: CSARRLAATDTQYF
CDR3nt: TGCAGTGCTAGAAGACTAGCGGCCACAGATACGCAGTATTTT

d_gene: -
j_gene: TRBJ2-5
v_gene: TRBV5-1
abundance: -
CDR3aa: CASSESPRDYQETQYF
CDR3nt: TGCGCCAGCAGCGAATCCCCCCGGGACTACCAAGAGACCCAGTACTTC

d_gene: -
j_gene: TRBJ2-2
v_gene: TRBV12-3/TRBV12-4
abundance: -
CDR3aa: CASRLGANTGELFF
CDR3nt: TGTGCCAGCAGGTTAGGAGCGAACACCGGGGAGCTGTTTTTT

d_gene: TRBD2
j_gene: TRBJ2-1
v_gene: TRBV7-2
abundance: few
CDR3aa: CASSLVGGGRANEQFF
CDR3nt: TGTGCCAGCAGCTTAGTTGGTGGCGGGAGGGCGAATGAGCAGTTCTTC